Sequencing of this T cell receptor beta chain was carried out in a study of glioma-infiltrating T cells. Germline-derived CDR1 and CDR2 are MDHEN and SYDVKM. The CDR3 sequence is 15 residues long. V lost 2 bases and J 6 bases, leaving 14 bases between the germline ends. Amplification of TCR alpha and beta CDR3 regions from RNA used iRepertoire nested multiplex PCR. Each CDR3 protein gets one entry after TCRdb re-called the multiplex PCR reads with MiXCR. The sample records about 400,000 distinct CDR3 sequences, about 40% being singletons. The rearrangement links TRBV28 to TRBJ1-3; a weak D match, TRBD1 (5 bases). The sequence was obtained from a human donor with low-grade glioma or glioblastoma, undergoing nonglioma brain surgery, or in good health (not recorded which). The sample consisted of glioma tissue, nonneoplastic brain tissue, or PBMCs (not recorded which). This CDR3 reads CASSLRSGGENTIYF. CDR3 nucleotide sequence: TGTGCCAGCAGTTTACGGTCCGGGGGGGAAAACACCATATATTTT.